A single sample is the source of the 2 T cell receptor beta chains below, sequenced in a study of blood T cell repertoires in COVID-19. Generated by immunoSEQ multiplex PCR, the TCRdb table keeps only in-frame clones and is missing some. The sample has under 30,000 clones; about 85% are singletons. The sample comprised peripheral blood. These TCRs come from a human donor in a cohort sampled during active COVID-19.

The gene calls are TRBV19 and TRBJ1-2; 7 bases align to TRBD1. This CDR3 has 15 residues. Unmatched junction bases numbered 4, after V lost 3 bases and J lost 0 bases. Germline CDR1 LNHDA, CDR2 SQIVND (reference sequence). Here the CDR3 DNA reads TGTGCCAGTAGTATCGGGCAGGGGGCTAACTATGGCTACACCTTC. This codes for CASSIGQGANYGYTF.

The chain combines TRBV5-4 with TRBJ2-3; D is perhaps TRBD1 (5 bases). Per germline, CDR1 SGHNT and CDR2 YYREEE (reference sequence). There are 14 residues in the CDR3. The V end lost 2 bases, the J end lost 8 bases, and 15 bases lay between the germline ends. CDR3 residues: CASSFKLTAGTQYF. Written as DNA, the CDR3 is TGTGCCAGCAGCTTTAAATTGACAGCCGGTACGCAGTATTTT.